These 23 T cell receptor beta chains were all obtained from the same sample, sequenced in a study of CD8 T cells in ankylosing spondylitis. Study observations and caveats: Typical of ankylosing spondylitis blood, it appeared, was a TCR beta motif of under 10 highly homologous variants.

TCRdb reanalysed the 5' RACE reads using MiXCR and keeps one entry per CDR3 protein. The data contain some 800,000 distinct CDR3 sequences, 10% to 15% of them seen just once; the ten biggest clones take up 0.51%. For these TCRs, the target antigens are not known. Sequenced: blood, either unsorted or a sorted T cell fraction (not recorded which). These receptors originate from a male donor with ankylosing spondylitis.

This rearrangement joins TRBV13 to TRBJ1-2, with a weak D call TRBD1 (6 bases). The V end was cut by 6 bases, the J end by 4 bases, with 15 bases between. Germline V CDR1 and CDR2: PRHDT, FYEKMQ (reference sequence). The CDR3 consists of 14 residues. The CDR3 sequence is CASRRGGGSYGYTF. The CDR3 DNA reads TGTGCCAGCAGAAGAGGGGGTGGGAGCTATGGCTACACCTTC.

The chain employs TRBV5-1 and TRBJ2-3; a weak D match, TRBD1 (5 bases). The CDR3 is made up of 13 amino acids. The V gene's germline CDR1 is SGHRS and CDR2 YFSETQ. The V end was cut by 5 bases, the J end by 10 bases, with 17 bases between. The CDR3: CASREVGQGSQYF. CDR3 bases: TGCGCCAGCAGGGAAGTGGGGCAGGGTTCGCAGTATTTT.

This clonotype was detected many times. V and J are TRBV7-9 and TRBJ2-3; tentative D call: TRBD2 (5 bases). The CDR3 runs to 12 residues. Germline V CDR1 and CDR2: SEHNR, FQNEAQ (reference sequence). Trimming shortened V by 3 bases and J by 6 bases, and 7 bases separated the two germline ends. The CDR3 DNA reads TGTGCCAGCAGCTTCACGGGGGATACGCAGTATTTT. Residues: CASSFTGDTQYF.

This clonotype appeared many times. The V call is TRBV20-1, the J call TRBJ2-7, with 13 bases that match TRBD2. This CDR3 has 17 amino acids. J lost 0 bases, V lost 1 base, and 6 bases had no gene match. Germline CDR1 and CDR2: DFQATT and SNEGSKA (reference sequence). CDR3 nucleotides: TGCAGTGCTAGAGTTACTAGCGGGAGGGGGCACTCCTACGAGCAGTACTTC. This translates into CSARVTSGRGHSYEQYF.

The table lists this clonotype with many counts. J is TRBJ2-1 and V is TRBV4-3, with 15 bases that match TRBD2. Per germline, CDR1 LGHNA and CDR2 YSLEER. The CDR3 is made up of 19 amino acids. V shed 2 bases and J 1 base; nucleotides not matched to a gene: 6. CDR3 nucleotide sequence: TGCGCCAGCAGCCAAAGGACTAGCGGGAGGGCCTTGTCCTACAATGAGCAGTTCTTC. Translated, it gives CASSQRTSGRALSYNEQFF.

The rearrangement links TRBV18 to TRBJ2-1; 10 bases match TRBD1. This CDR3 has 16 amino acids. Germline trimming cut 0 bases from V and 6 bases from J; bases unmatched to any gene: 5. The germline CDR1 and CDR2 sequences are KGHSH and LQKENI. The CDR3 sequence is CASSPPDRGIGNEQFF. In DNA form, the CDR3 reads TGTGCCAGCTCACCACCGGACAGGGGGATCGGCAATGAGCAGTTCTTC.

V gene TRBV5-1 combines with J gene TRBJ2-1; D tentatively reads TRBD1 or TRBD2 (5 bases each). CDR3 length: 15 residues. Germline loops: CDR1 SGHRS, CDR2 YFSETQ. Trimming took off 4 bases at V and 0 bases at J, with 11 bases between the two ends. Here the CDR3 reads CASSLGTNSYNEQFF. The CDR3 coding sequence is TGCGCCAGCAGCCTGGGGACCAACTCCTACAATGAGCAGTTCTTC. Combining the CDR3 with reference TRBV5-1 and TRBJ2-1 gives the whole variable domain KAGVTQTPRYLIKTRGQQVTLSCSPISGHRSVSWYQQTPGQGLQFLFEYFSETQRNKGNFPGRFSGRQFSNSRSEMNVSTLELGDSALYLCASSLGTNSYNEQFFGPGTRLTVL.

In this sample, this clonotype turned up a few times. The chain is built from TRBV20-1 and TRBJ1-1; D ambiguous. The CDR3 is 10 residues long. The germline V gene has CDR1 DFQATT and CDR2 SNEGSKA (reference sequence). CDR3 sequence (DNA): TGCAGCGAATCCGCCCGTGGAGCTTTCTTT. The encoded protein is CSESARGAFF.

This clonotype has more than one count but fewer than ten. J is TRBJ2-5 and V is TRBV2, with D perhaps TRBD1 (6 bases). The CDR3 is 14 amino acids. From germline, CDR1 is SNHLY and CDR2 FYNNEI. V lost 8 bases and J lost 4, with 17 bases in between. The CDR3 nucleotides are TGTGCCAGCGGGGAACTTACAGGGAGAGAGACCCAGTACTTC. Translation: CASGELTGRETQYF.

The genes are TRBV5-4 and TRBJ2-7; perhaps D is TRBD1 or TRBD2 (5 bases each). The CDR3 runs to 14 residues. The germline V gene encodes CDR1 SGHNT and CDR2 YYREEE (reference sequence). With 2 bases removed from V and 3 bases from J, the gap between germline ends came to 12 bases. The CDR3 protein is CASSLRERGYEQYF. In DNA, the CDR3 is TGTGCCAGCAGCTTAAGGGAGAGGGGCTACGAGCAGTACTTC.

This clonotype appeared a few times. The chain is built from TRBV28 and TRBJ2-1; a possible D gene is TRBD1 (5 bases). This CDR3 region has 16 residues. V lost 3 bases and J lost 4, with 16 bases in between. Germline-derived CDR1 and CDR2 are MDHEN and SYDVKM. The CDR3 region has the DNA TGTGCCAGCAGTTTTCTCCAGGGCCTCAGGTACAATGAGCAGTTCTTC. Protein sequence: CASSFLQGLRYNEQFF.

This clonotype has more than one count but fewer than ten. This chain connects TRBV10-3 to TRBJ2-3, with D hard to call. The CDR3 is made up of 12 amino acids. From germline, CDR1 is ENHRY and CDR2 SYGVKD. The germline V and J ends were trimmed by 2 bases and 3 bases, with 3 bases remaining between them. The CDR3 region is CAISETTDTQYF. Written as DNA, the CDR3 is TGTGCCATCAGTGAGACTACAGATACGCAGTATTTT.

V usage is TRBV20-1 and J usage is TRBJ1-1, with TRBD1 matching 11 bases. J was trimmed by 5 bases and V by 4 bases; bases with no gene match: 6. The CDR3 runs 14 residues. Germline values: CDR1 DFQATT, CDR2 SNEGSKA (reference sequence). This chain's CDR3 is CSATGQGARTEAFF. CDR3 in DNA: TGCAGTGCTACCGGACAGGGGGCGAGGACTGAAGCTTTCTTT.

This clonotype was observed a handful of times. J is TRBJ1-6 and V is TRBV15, with D uncertain. Germline CDR1 reads LNHNV; CDR2 reads YYDKDF (reference sequence). The CDR3 sequence is 13 residues long. V lost 1 base and J lost 7, with 5 bases in between. The CDR3, as DNA: TGTGCCACCAGCAGAGTAGGGAATTCACCCCTCCACTTT. It encodes CATSRVGNSPLHF.

CDR3 DNA: TGTGCCAGCAGTTTTTACGTCCCCCACGGAGCTGGCTACACCTTC. Its translation is CASSFYVPHGAGYTF. V gene TRBV12-3 or TRBV12-4 combines with J gene TRBJ1-2, with unresolved D. This CDR3 has 15 residues. Trimming pared 3 bases from V and 7 bases from J, leaving 18 bases between.

V is TRBV7-3 and J is TRBJ2-1; D is unresolved. Germline V CDR1 and CDR2: SGHTA, FQGTGA. Trimming took 2 bases from V and 3 from J, leaving 8 bases between them. CDR3 length: 14 amino acids. DNA for the CDR3: TGTGCCAGCAGCTTATTTTCGGGCTACAATGAGCAGTTCTTC. It is translated as CASSLFSGYNEQFF. The full variable domain, with the rest looked up from reference TRBV7-3 and TRBJ2-1, is GAGVSQTPSNKVTEKGKYVELRCDPISGHTALYWYRQSLGQGPEFLIYFQGTGAADDSGLPNDRFFAVRPEGSVSTLKIQRTERGDSAVYLCASSLFSGYNEQFFGPGTRLTVL.

In this sample, this clonotype turned up a few times. The chain joins TRBV6-5 to TRBJ1-6, with D perhaps TRBD1 (6 bases). There are 12 residues in the CDR3. Germline values: CDR1 MNHEY, CDR2 SVGAGI. The V end was cut by 8 bases, the J end by 7 bases, with 9 bases between. The chain's CDR3 is CASRDTNSPLHF. CDR3 DNA sequence: TGTGCCAGCCGGGACACAAATTCACCCCTCCACTTT.

The sample holds a few counts of this clonotype. The gene calls are TRBV9 and TRBJ1-1; D is possibly TRBD1 (6 bases). The CDR3 covers 17 residues. V shed 0 bases and J shed 2 bases, with 17 bases lying between them. Germline CDR1 is SGDLS and CDR2 is YYNGEE. The CDR3 nucleotides are TGTGCCAGCAGCGTAGGTGTGTCCACAGGGACCAACACTGAAGCTTTCTTT. It codes for CASSVGVSTGTNTEAFF.

This clonotype was observed a handful of times. The chain is built from TRBV7-6 and TRBJ1-4; weak D call: TRBD1 (6 bases). Trimming removed 5 bases at V and 11 bases at J, with 15 bases between. Per germline, CDR1 SGHVS and CDR2 FNYEAQ. CDR3 length: 13 amino acids. CDR3 coding DNA: TGTGCCAGCAGCCAACAGATAAGGGGGAAACTGTTTTTT. Translation: CASSQQIRGKLFF.

This clonotype has a handful of counts. The chain employs TRBV20-1 and TRBJ1-4; 7 nucleotides line up with TRBD1. The CDR3 is 13 amino acids. CDR1 and CDR2 (germline): DFQATT, SNEGSKA (reference sequence). The J segment lost 6 bases and the V segment lost 4 bases, leaving 5 bases of the junction unmatched. The CDR3 DNA reads as TGCAGTGCTAACCCTACAGGGGATGAAAAACTGTTTTTT. The encoded protein is CSANPTGDEKLFF.

This clonotype has a handful of counts. The chain has TRBV20-1 and TRBJ2-7, with 8 bases identical to TRBD1. V shed 6 bases, J shed 7 bases, and the junction held 8 bases outside the gene matches. The CDR3 runs to 12 residues. Germline CDR1 reads DFQATT; CDR2 reads SNEGSKA (reference sequence). CDR3 residues: CSATQGADEQYF. The DNA for the CDR3 is TGCAGTGCAACTCAGGGGGCAGATGAGCAGTACTTC.

This clonotype was counted ten times or more. This sequence joins TRBV20-1 and TRBJ2-1; 7 bases line up with TRBD2. CDR3 length: 15 residues. Germline trimming cut 2 bases from V and 3 bases from J; bases unmatched to any gene: 7. Germline-derived CDR1 and CDR2 are DFQATT and SNEGSKA (reference sequence). CDR3 loop: CSARTSVRLYNEQFF. CDR3 coding DNA: TGCAGTGCTAGAACTAGCGTTCGACTCTACAATGAGCAGTTCTTC.

This chain connects TRBV5-1 to TRBJ2-1; 7 bases fit TRBD2. This CDR3 region has 15 residues. Germline V lookup: CDR1 SGHRS, CDR2 YFSETQ. With V trimmed by 2 bases and J by 5 bases, 7 bases remained unmatched. In nucleotides, the CDR3 is TGCGCCAGCAGCTTTAGGCTAGCGGCCAACAATGAGCAGTTCTTC. Amino acids: CASSFRLAANNEQFF.